This entry lists 5 T cell receptor beta chains sequenced from one sample in a study of shared clonotypes between healthy human individuals. Method: immunoSEQ multiplex PCR; TCRdb's copy keeps in-frame clones and lacks some. In the table there are about 1 million clones, around 75% of which are singletons. Sequenced material: memory CD4+ T cells sorted from blood. Specified subset: CD45RA-negative fraction. The receptors shown here come from a man between 18 and 35 years old in good health.

The V gene is TRBV5-1, the J gene TRBJ2-5; 7 bases align to TRBD2. The germline CDR1 and CDR2 sequences are SGHRS and YFSETQ. This CDR3 contains 14 residues. Unmatched junction bases numbered 7, after V lost 3 bases and J lost 5 bases. In DNA form, the CDR3 reads TGCGCCAGCAGCTCTACTAGCGCTGGGGAGACCCAGTACTTC. Its protein product is CASSSTSAGETQYF.

This clone was detected only a few times. The CDR3: CASGVYYEQYF. In DNA form, the CDR3 reads TGTGCTAGTGGGGTGTACTACGAGCAGTACTTC. The rearrangement links TRBV12-5 to TRBJ2-7; D is ambiguous. V lost 6 bases and J lost 3, with 6 bases in between. The CDR3 runs to 11 residues. The V gene's germline CDR1 is LGHNT and CDR2 FRNRAP.

This clone was seen a handful of times. The rearrangement joins TRBV9 to TRBJ1-6; TRBD1 might be the D (5 bases). CDR3 size: 15 residues. V was clipped by 3 bases and J by 9 bases, with 16 bases between them. CDR1 and CDR2 from the germline V gene are SGDLS and YYNGEE. The CDR3 DNA reads TGTGCCAGCAGCGCACTTGGGGGACTTTCTTCACCCCTCCACTTT. Translating gives CASSALGGLSSPLHF.

The chain has TRBV4-1 and TRBJ2-5, with 9 bases lining up with TRBD2. Losses at the gene ends were 1 base for V and 1 base for J; bases not matched to a gene: 7. Germline assignment: CDR1 MGHRA and CDR2 YSYEKL. The length of the CDR3 is 17 residues. CDR3 sequence (DNA): TGCGCCAGCAGCCAAGGCCGGCTAGCGGGAATCCAAGAGACCCAGTACTTC. This gives the protein CASSQGRLAGIQETQYF.

The chain uses TRBV30 and TRBJ2-5; tentative D call: TRBD2 (6 bases). The CDR3 loop spans 12 amino acids. The germline V gene encodes CDR1 GTSNPN and CDR2 SVGIG (reference sequence). The V end was cut by 3 bases, the J end by 4 bases, with 9 bases between. In DNA, the CDR3 is TGTGCCTGGAGAACTAGCTCAGAGACCCAGTACTTC. As protein: CAWRTSSETQYF.